This T cell receptor beta chain was documented in a study of blood T cell repertoires in COVID-19. Study as a whole: Donors in the United States, Italy and Spain gave samples during acute or convalescent COVID-19.

The authors' processing: Counts of nucleated cells, estimated from reference gene primer amplification, were obtained. Sequenced by immunoSEQ multiplex PCR; TCRdb stores in-frame clones only, minus some. V and J calls and clone size are given by that table; D and trimming were obtained from the DNA. The table records 35,000 to 50,000 clones, 88% of them present only once. The V gene lost 0 bases and the J gene lost 4 bases, with 7 bases spanning the gap. The length of the CDR3 is 14 residues. The germline V gene encodes CDR1 SEHNR and CDR2 FQNEAQ (reference sequence). The rearrangement uses TRBV7-9 and TRBJ1-5; unclear D gene. The TCR sequence derives from a woman aged 40 to 50 with acute or convalescent COVID-19. The sample taken for sequencing was peripheral blood. As DNA, the CDR3 is TGTGCCAGCAGCTTAGCGGGAGGAAATCAGCCCCAGCATTTT. Protein product: CASSLAGGNQPQHF.